This entry features one T cell receptor (beta chain) sequence. One junction end does not reproduce the germline sequence, and a read error may be involved. The repertoire was sequenced with immunoSEQ multiplex PCR; TCRdb's copy has only in-frame clones and lacks some. The sample carries roughly 93,000 clones, 80% to 90% recorded once. These data are taken from a study of blood T cell repertoires in COVID-19. Study-level information: COVID-19 samples from acute and convalescent phases originated in the United States, Italy and Spain. The analysed material was cDNA or gDNA that came from T cells, B-cell-depleted T cells, or PBMCs.

The origin of this receptor is a man aged 50 to 59 with acute or convalescent COVID-19. Material for sequencing was peripheral blood.

The CDR3 nucleotides are TGCAGCGTTGAAGTCGCGACGGACTCGACTTTC. Protein sequence: CSVEVATDSTF. The genes are TRBV29-1 and TRBJ1-2; no reliable D call. This CDR3 region has 11 residues. Per germline, CDR1 SQVTM and CDR2 ANQGSEA. Drawing the rest from reference TRBV29-1 and TRBJ1-2, the complete variable domain is SAVISQKPSRDICQRGTSLTIQCQVDSQVTMMFWYRQQPGQSLTLIATANQGSEATYESGFVIDKFPISRPNLTFSTLTVSNMSPEDSSIYLCSVEVATDSTFGSGTRLTVV.